The TCR beta chain described here comes from a study of T cell changes during pregnancy in multiple sclerosis. The germline CDR1 and CDR2 sequences are SGHRS and YFSETQ. This CDR3 is built from 17 residues. Trimming took off 3 bases at V and 4 bases at J, with 17 bases between the two ends. Data came from immunoSEQ multiplex PCR; TCRdb stores just in-frame clones and leaves some out. The profile shows roughly 93,000 clones, approximately 90% of them singletons. Sequenced material: peripheral blood, taken in the first trimester of pregnancy. The V call is TRBV5-1, the J call TRBJ1-6, with D hard to call. The receptor was isolated from a female donor in good health, enrolled as a control in a pregnancy study. The CDR3 bases are TGCGCCAGCAGCTCCACAGACGCGCCGCTGTATAATTCACCCCTCCACTTT. It yields the protein CASSSTDAPLYNSPLHF. The full variable domain, rest sourced from reference TRBV5-1 and TRBJ1-6, is KAGVTQTPRYLIKTRGQQVTLSCSPISGHRSVSWYQQTPGQGLQFLFEYFSETQRNKGNFPGRFSGRQFSNSRSEMNVSTLELGDSALYLCASSSTDAPLYNSPLHFGNGTRLTVT.